This T cell receptor beta chain was observed in a study of blood T cell repertoires in COVID-19 (TCRdb year 2020). The study in broad terms: Samples covering the acute and convalescent phases of COVID-19 were provided by collaborators in the United States, Italy and Spain. The prospective study material was composed of cDNA or gDNA derived from T cells, B-cell-depleted T cells, or PBMCs. The repertoires were made available in a free public database intended to serve as a resource for research on the immune response to SARS-CoV-2. The dataset comprised deeply sampled blood TCRbeta repertoires from subjects exposed to, actively infected with, or recovered from COVID-19. A de-identified subject ID, COVID-19 status, age in years and sex were almost always included in the sample metadata. HLA class I and class II types, where available, came from metadata supplied by the sample provider rather than from assay-based typing. The samples were drawn from the first 160 participants of the ongoing ImmuneRACE study and from over 950 subjects provided by 6 global collaborators.

Remarks on this clone: What this receptor recognizes is not known. No base quality values were provided; no much bigger clone lies one nucleotide off.

TCRbeta CDR3 regions were amplified from genomic DNA by means of the immunoSEQ Assay, a bias-controlled multiplex PCR. As for the authors' bioinformatics: The number of nucleated cells in each sample was estimated from the amplification of reference gene primers within the assay. To quantify the absolute abundance of each unique TCRbeta CDR3 rearrangement, sequence reads were collapsed and filtered. For each sample, productive Simpson clonality was calculated as the square root of Simpson's diversity index over productive rearrangements. The source is immuneACCESS, and TCRdb retained only in-frame sequences with V and J called. Part of the clones is not carried over; for the studies checked, unresolved V genes explain less than half of this, and the remainder is unexplained. For V, J and clone size, that table is used; D and trimming come from the DNA. This sample has about 270,000 clones in its table, and roughly nine tenths of those were observed once. The ten largest clones add up to roughly 2.5% of the sample.

In the prospective study, participants were roughly 18 to 100 years old, resided in about 25 geographic areas of the United States, and were enrolled through a virtual design. To assign participants to cohorts, the prospective study relied on clinical history that participants themselves reported in a screening survey and a study questionnaire. For ImmuneRACE Cohort 3, a participant was defined as recovered based on two consecutive negative NP/OP PCR tests, clearance by a healthcare professional, or resolution of symptoms. Each participant in the prospective study had whole blood, serum and a nasopharyngeal or oropharyngeal swab collected by mobile phlebotomists. Participants in the prospective study had the option to provide additional blood draws and questionnaires over a roughly 2-month period. Before DNA extraction, blood samples from the prospective study were shipped at room temperature or frozen.

CDR1 and CDR2 are read off the germline V gene as SGHTA and FQGTGA. V lost 5 bases and J lost 7 bases; the stretch between them is 14 bases long. Taken from cysteine to phenylalanine, the CDR3 has 13 residues. CDR3 DNA is the only sequence kept; it has 39 bases, read in frame from the first base. The paper as a whole reports these results and caveats: The amount of clinical and demographic metadata varied by source and participant and was provided uncurated.

The source of this sequence is a woman aged 18-35 years who had recovered from COVID-19. Sequencing used PBMCs or T cells enriched from blood (not recorded which). The sequence links TRBV7-3 to TRBJ1-2, and TRBD1 may be the D gene, going by 5 matching bases. The DNA reads TGTGCCAGCAGCCTCGGGAGGGGCTCTGGCTACACCTTC. Its protein reads: CASSLGRGSGYTF.